This T cell receptor beta chain was obtained from a study of monozygotic twins with inflammatory bowel disease (dated by TCRdb to between 2018 and 2020). General notes on the study: The full study comprised 30 or so monozygotic twin pairs: nine German pairs (four IBD-concordant, five IBD-discordant) and 19 IBD-discordant Danish pairs. The search for disease-associated traits relied mainly on comparing IBD patients with their genetically identical healthy co-twins within discordant pairs. Each individual had, on average, about 151 000 unique TCRalpha sequences and 181 000 unique TCRbeta sequences available for analysis.

From cysteine to phenylalanine, the CDR3 is 17 amino acids long. The entry carries no DNA sequence. The study at large found these results: Distinction between different T cell subtypes could not be achieved in the analysis. IBD patients had lower TCRbeta repertoire diversity, measured by the inverse Simpson index, than their healthy co-twins. Concordant and discordant twins showed no difference in repertoire similarity, possibly because of limited statistical power. Because patients received different immunosuppressive treatments, the repertoires may have picked up extra background noise and variability between individuals. No single strong signal or clonotype linked to IBD turned up in the results, so the idea that one exists was not supported. IBD patients shared fewer clonotypes with other individuals than healthy twins did, most markedly in patients showing signs of disease activity.

The library was made by 5' RACE. Preparation of each TCR library used around 3.5 ug of total RNA. For each sample, cDNA synthesis was carried out in eight separate reactions using SMARTScribe reverse transcriptase. During cDNA synthesis, template switching was used to introduce unique molecular identifiers that contained a 6-nucleotide sample barcode. TCRalpha and TCRbeta cDNA was amplified by two nested PCRs of roughly 15 and 9 cycles, with bead purification after each PCR. Before amplification, the cDNA was treated with uracil DNA-glycosylase and purified using the QIAquick PCR purification kit. The second PCR added Illumina TruSeq-compatible adapters along with sample-specific barcodes. TapeStation and Qubit were used to check library quality and concentration, and roughly 5.5 ng of each library was pooled. Sequencing of the pooled libraries was done on an Illumina HiSeq2500 single-index Rapid Run using custom sequencing primers and 2 x 100 bp reads. Per the authors' processing: UMI-based consensus assembly with MiGEC version 1.2.6 was used to correct PCR and sequencing errors. MiXCR version 2.1.1 was used for V(D)J alignment, clonotype assembly and CDR3 extraction. Gene usage, clonotype sharing and MAIT/NKT TCR abundance were normalised by analysing the top 1000, 10 000 and 20 000 clonotypes per sample. Diversity was computed as the inverse Simpson index with the vegan R package after downsampling to 27 000 UMIs. Paired Mann-Whitney U tests on discordant twin pairs were used, with Benjamini-Hochberg multiple-testing correction. Reads reprocessed by TCRdb are summarized as one entry per CDR3 protein sequence, and DNA is absent. The V and J calls follow TCRdb's processing rather than the paper's. The sample's table lists a count of about 380,000 distinct CDR3 sequences. The ten largest clones represent 2.5% to 3% of the sample.

From each donor, a roughly 2.7 ml peripheral blood sample was drawn into PAXgene tubes and stored at -80 degrees C. Without T cell sorting, total RNA was isolated from whole blood using the PAXgene blood miRNA kit on an automated QIAcube. Peripheral blood from monozygotic twin pairs who were concordant or discordant for inflammatory bowel disease underwent deep TCRalpha and TCRbeta repertoire profiling using unique molecular barcoding. Smoking habits were recorded for all twin pairs, and individuals were classified as current, former or never smokers. On this clonotype: What antigen it recognizes has not been identified.

The source of this sequence is a human donor with ulcerative colitis or Crohn's disease, or a healthy co-twin of an affected twin (not recorded which). Source material: blood. Recombination joined TRBV12-3 or TRBV12-4 with TRBJ2-2; lacking DNA, the TRBD1 call made by TCRdb goes unchecked. The CDR3 protein sequence reads: CASSSRRRGMGTGELFF.